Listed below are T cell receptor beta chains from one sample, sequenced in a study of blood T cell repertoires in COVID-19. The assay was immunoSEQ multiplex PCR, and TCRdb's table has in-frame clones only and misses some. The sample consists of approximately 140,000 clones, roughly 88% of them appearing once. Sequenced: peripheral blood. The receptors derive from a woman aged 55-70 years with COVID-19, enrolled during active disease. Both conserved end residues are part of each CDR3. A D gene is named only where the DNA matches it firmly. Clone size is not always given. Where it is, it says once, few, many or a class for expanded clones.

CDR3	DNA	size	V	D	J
CASRTGTGRETQYF	TGTGCCAGTAGAACGGGGACAGGGAGGGAGACCCAGTACTTC	-	TRBV19	TRBD1	TRBJ2-5
CASSLSGRKAFF	TGTGCCAGCAGCTTGTCTGGGCGTAAGGCTTTCTTT	few	TRBV5-6	-	TRBJ1-1
CAISGRLDTDTQYF	TGTGCCATCAGTGGACGACTAGACACAGATACGCAGTATTTT	-	TRBV10-3	-	TRBJ2-3
CASSFFQGAYEQYF	TGTGCCAGCAGTTTTTTTCAGGGGGCCTACGAGCAGTACTTC	once	TRBV27	TRBD1	TRBJ2-7
CASSGPQSTKNIQYF	TGTGCCAGCAGTGGGCCCCAGTCGACCAAAAACATTCAGTACTTC	once	TRBV2	-	TRBJ2-4
CASSPQAGGSEQETQYF	TGTGCCAGCAGCCCCCAGGCGGGGGGGAGCGAGCAAGAGACCCAGTACTTC	-	TRBV7-2	TRBD2	TRBJ2-5
CASSYSGTGYYNEQFF	TGTGCCAGCAGTTACTCAGGGACAGGGTACTACAATGAGCAGTTCTTC	-	TRBV6-2/TRBV6-3	TRBD1	TRBJ2-1
CASSLDQGREQYF	TGTGCCAGCAGCTTAGATCAGGGGAGGGAGCAGTATTTT	-	TRBV11-2	-	TRBJ2-3
CASSLGESRGGALETQYF	TGTGCCAGCAGCTTAGGGGAGAGTCGCGGGGGGGCATTGGAGACCCAGTACTTC	-	TRBV7-6	TRBD2	TRBJ2-5
CASYTDSSGANVLTF	TGTGCCAGCTATACTGATAGCTCTGGGGCCAACGTCCTGACTTTC	-	TRBV5-8	-	TRBJ2-6
CASSFFSTGNTEAFF	TGTGCCAGCAGTTTCTTCTCCACAGGGAACACTGAAGCTTTCTTT	-	TRBV6-5	-	TRBJ1-1
CASSLQGAGTEAFF	TGTGCCAGCAGCCTACAGGGGGCTGGCACTGAAGCTTTCTTT	-	TRBV7-9	TRBD1	TRBJ1-1
CASSRGTGGDYGYTF	TGTGCCAGTAGTAGGGGGACAGGGGGCGATTATGGCTACACCTTC	-	TRBV19	TRBD1	TRBJ1-2
CASSQDWQGSDTQYF	TGTGCCAGCAGCCAAGATTGGCAGGGGTCTGATACGCAGTATTTT	few	TRBV14	-	TRBJ2-3
CASSQEVTDNSPLHF	TGCGCCAGCAGCCAAGAGGTGACAGATAATTCACCCCTCCACTTT	-	TRBV4-1	-	TRBJ1-6
CASSESNRDSNQPQHF	TGCGCCAGCAGTGAGTCGAACAGGGATAGCAATCAGCCCCAGCATTTT	once	TRBV10-2	-	TRBJ1-5
CASSPAAEGSYEQYF	TGTGCCAGCTCACCAGCTGCGGAAGGCTCCTACGAGCAGTACTTC	-	TRBV18	-	TRBJ2-7
CASSPRTGLHGYTF	TGTGCCAGCTCACCGCGGACTGGACTCCATGGCTACACCTTC	-	TRBV18	-	TRBJ1-2
CASSPGGVEQYF	TGTGCCAGCTCACCGGGGGGGGTCGAGCAGTACTTC	-	TRBV18	TRBD2	TRBJ2-7
CAISGRTSGWSSYEQYF	TGTGCCATCAGTGGTAGGACTAGCGGGTGGAGCTCCTACGAGCAGTACTTC	-	TRBV10-3	TRBD2	TRBJ2-7